This T cell receptor (beta chain) emerged from a study of T-cell memory formation after mild COVID-19. At the level of the study: TCR clusters were mostly donor specific. The study, taken as a whole, reports: The main location of contracting CD4+ clones was CM and EM, and that of contracting CD8+ clones was EMRA.

MiXCR, run by TCRdb on the 5' RACE reads, gives a single entry per CDR3 protein. This sample has about 180,000 distinct CDR3 sequences; 15% to 20% occur once, and the top ten carry 3% to 4%. The CDR3 is 13 residues long. CDR1 is LGHNA, CDR2 YSLEER, per germline. The ends were cut back, 1 base at V and 4 bases at J, with 7 bases in the middle. This clonotype has just a few counts. Its antigen is not known. Source material: PBMCs or a T cell subset sorted from them (not recorded which). The clonotype comes from a man between 18 and 29 years old who had mild COVID-19 (a few samples of this study predate the infection). Cell type and time point are not known. The chain combines TRBV4-3 with TRBJ1-2; D call uncertain. The CDR3 spells CASSQAVGYGYTF. CDR3 bases: TGCGCCAGCAGCCAAGCGGTAGGCTATGGCTACACCTTC.